This T cell receptor beta chain was observed in a study of T cell changes during pregnancy in multiple sclerosis. This table comes from immunoSEQ multiplex PCR, and its TCRdb copy is limited to in-frame clones, with some not included. The sample lists approximately 53,000 clones, 90% seen once, with about 5.1% in the top ten. This clone was observed once. The sample was peripheral blood, taken after pregnancy. The sequence came from a female donor in good health, enrolled as a control in a pregnancy study.

The chain's CDR3 is CASSLSGPRGNYGYTF. As DNA, the CDR3 is TGTGCCAGCAGTCTCAGTGGGCCGCGGGGTAACTATGGCTACACCTTC. The rearrangement links TRBV27 to TRBJ1-2; D uncertain. The CDR3 sequence is 16 residues long. The germline V and J ends were trimmed by 5 bases and 1 base, with 17 bases remaining between them. CDR1 and CDR2 (germline): MNHEY, SMNVEV (reference sequence).